These 17 T cell receptor beta chains originate from one sample sequenced in a study of cytotoxic CD8 clonotypes in ibrutinib-treated CLL. The protocol was immunoSEQ multiplex PCR, while the TCRdb copy is restricted to in-frame clones and leaves out a portion. The table has 300,000 to 400,000 clones, roughly 67% seen once; the top ten hold just under 6.5%. The sequencing here drew on PBMCs, taken after 36 months of ibrutinib treatment. The receptors were gathered from a human donor with chronic lymphocytic leukemia.

The chain has TRBV9 and TRBJ2-7; 12 bases align to TRBD1. V trimming: 4 bases; J trimming: 7 bases; junction bases outside the gene matches: 6. The germline gives CDR1 SGDLS, CDR2 YYNGEE. The CDR3 has 14 amino acids. CDR3 in amino acids: CASSPWDRGQEQYF. CDR3 coding DNA: TGTGCCAGCAGCCCCTGGGACAGGGGGCAGGAGCAGTACTTC.

The V call is TRBV2, the J call TRBJ1-1, with 7 positions matching TRBD1. J gave up 5 bases and V 3 bases, and 9 bases lay outside the gene matches. The CDR3 sequence is 15 residues long. CDR1 is SNHLY, CDR2 FYNNEI, per germline. The CDR3 here is CASSDEGALGTEAFF. For the CDR3, the DNA is TGTGCCAGCAGTGACGAGGGGGCATTGGGGACTGAAGCTTTCTTT. The complete variable domain, with remaining parts taken from reference TRBV2 and TRBJ1-1, reads EPEVTQTPSHQVTQMGQEVILRCVPISNHLYFYWYRQILGQKVEFLVSFYNNEISEKSEIFDDQFSVERPDGSNFTLKIRSTKLEDSAMYFCASSDEGALGTEAFFGQGTRLTVV.

The V and J genes are TRBV5-6 and TRBJ2-3, with 12 bases that match TRBD2. Germline lookup yields CDR1 SGHDT and CDR2 YYEEEE. The length of the CDR3 is 17 residues. Losses at the gene ends were 1 base for V and 1 base for J; bases not matched to a gene: 4. CDR3: CASSLRLAGVGTDTQYF. CDR3 in DNA: TGTGCCAGCAGCTTGCGACTAGCGGGAGTTGGCACAGATACGCAGTATTTT.

With regard to this clone: Other DNA sequences in the same sample also yield this CDR3. The chain joins TRBV19 to TRBJ1-1; D is ambiguous. This CDR3 comprises 13 residues. The germline gives CDR1 LNHDA, CDR2 SQIVND (reference sequence). The ends were cut back, 1 base at V and 1 base at J, with 4 bases in the middle. The CDR3 DNA is TGTGCCAGTAGTATAGGCAAGAACACTGAAGCTTTCTTT. Its translation is CASSIGKNTEAFF.

The rearrangement links TRBV11-1 to TRBJ1-2; D unclear. Germline V lookup: CDR1 SGHAT, CDR2 FQDESV (reference sequence). V lost 0 bases and J 2 bases, leaving 13 bases between the germline ends. The CDR3 has 16 residues. CDR3 sequence: CASSLAGLEANYGYTF. DNA of the CDR3: TGTGCCAGCAGCTTAGCCGGGCTGGAAGCGAACTATGGCTACACCTTC.

The chain uses TRBV29-1 and TRBJ2-1; D is undetermined. Trimming left V 7 bases short and J 0 bases short, with 13 bases between. CDR3 length equals 14 residues. Germline V lookup: CDR1 SQVTM, CDR2 ANQGSEA. For the CDR3, the DNA is TGCAGCGCCATAACCCCTAGCTCCTACAATGAGCAGTTCTTC. Encoded protein: CSAITPSSYNEQFF.

V and J are TRBV11-2 and TRBJ1-4; TRBD1 agrees at 8 bases. This CDR3 has 17 amino acids. CDR1 is SGHAT and CDR2 is FQNNGV in the germline V gene. Trimming removed 4 bases from V and 2 bases from J; junction bases left unmatched: 9. The CDR3 region has the DNA TGTGCCAGCAGCTCCCCGGACAGGGCGGCGACTAATGAAAAACTGTTTTTT. Residues: CASSSPDRAATNEKLFF.

Only a few counts were recorded for this clone. The chain is built from TRBV28 and TRBJ1-5, with unresolved D. The V end was cut by 3 bases, the J end by 3 bases, with 3 bases between. This CDR3 is 12 amino acids long. Germline V gives CDR1 MDHEN, CDR2 SYDVKM. CDR3 loop: CASSFPNQPQHF. CDR3 in DNA: TGTGCCAGCAGTTTCCCCAATCAGCCCCAGCATTTT.

The sample holds a few counts of this clone. The genes are TRBV29-1 and TRBJ1-2; the match to TRBD1 covers 8 bases. Looked up from germline, CDR1 is SQVTM and CDR2 is ANQGSEA. CDR3 length: 13 residues. Losses at the gene ends were 7 bases for V and 4 bases for J; bases not matched to a gene: 8. Here the CDR3 reads CSARQGLSYGYTF. The CDR3, as DNA: TGCAGCGCCCGACAGGGGCTAAGCTATGGCTACACCTTC.

V usage is TRBV4-1 and J usage is TRBJ1-5; D not resolved. Germline V gives CDR1 MGHRA, CDR2 YSYEKL. The CDR3 is made up of 15 amino acids. Trimming stripped 3 bases from V and 1 base from J, with 10 bases between. CDR3 amino acids: CASSQRRLSNQPQHF. The DNA of the CDR3 is TGCGCCAGCAGCCAGAGACGACTAAGCAATCAGCCCCAGCATTTT.

The rearrangement joins TRBV10-2 to TRBJ2-3, with 8 bases identical to TRBD2. Germline V gene sequence: CDR1 WSHSY, CDR2 SAAADI. The V segment lost 3 bases and the J segment 5 bases; nucleotides outside the gene matches: 16. The CDR3 covers 18 residues. The CDR3 here is CASSDSTLSGSGRDTQYF. In DNA form, the CDR3 reads TGCGCCAGCAGTGATTCAACCTTGAGCGGGAGCGGTAGAGATACGCAGTATTTT.

The rearrangement joins TRBV5-1 to TRBJ2-7; 7 bases agree with TRBD2. Germline lookup yields CDR1 SGHRS and CDR2 YFSETQ. The length of the CDR3 is 15 residues. Trimming took 3 bases from V and 5 from J; bases not matched to a gene: 11. CDR3 sequence (DNA): TGCGCCAGCAGCTCGTTCTGGGGGGGTGTAGACGAGCAGTACTTC. The encoded protein is CASSSFWGGVDEQYF.

In this sample, this clone turned up once. This chain uses TRBV27 with TRBJ1-6; the D is unclear. Per the germline V gene, CDR1 is MNHEY and CDR2 is SMNVEV (reference sequence). This CDR3 region has 14 residues. V lost 6 bases to trimming and J lost 5 bases, with 11 bases between them. The CDR3 loop reads CASSATANNSPLHF. CDR3 nucleotides: TGTGCCAGCAGCGCGACGGCCAATAATTCACCCCTCCACTTT.

The chain links TRBV19 to TRBJ2-3; D call uncertain. This CDR3 is built from 15 residues. V was pared by 4 bases and J by 0 bases, with 11 bases between. CDR1 and CDR2 (germline): LNHDA, SQIVND (reference sequence). Written as DNA, the CDR3 is TGTGCCAGTAGTACGCCAGCATCTAGCACAGATACGCAGTATTTT. It is translated as CASSTPASSTDTQYF.

The chain uses TRBV7-8 and TRBJ2-2; D unresolved. Between the trimmed V and J ends, which lost 1 base and 4 bases, there was a span of 16 bases. CDR1 SGHVS and CDR2 FQNEAQ come from the germline V gene. CDR3 size: 17 residues. CDR3 in DNA: TGTGCCAGCAGCTTAGGGATGAGCTTTAGTCGCACCGGGGAGCTGTTTTTT. It specifies CASSLGMSFSRTGELFF.

This clone was found a few times. The J gene is TRBJ1-6, the V gene TRBV4-1; no clear D. The CDR3 consists of 18 residues. CDR1 MGHRA and CDR2 YSYEKL come from the germline V gene. Trimming cost V 0 bases and J 2 bases, with 14 bases left between them. This CDR3 is CASSQDRGGSPYNSPLHF. DNA of the CDR3: TGCGCCAGCAGCCAAGATCGGGGTGGTTCCCCCTATAATTCACCCCTCCACTTT.

The chain is built from TRBV7-9 and TRBJ2-3, with D unresolved. Deletions cut 6 bases from V and 2 bases from J, with 12 bases between. The length of the CDR3 is 14 residues. The germline V gene encodes CDR1 SEHNR and CDR2 FQNEAQ (reference sequence). The CDR3 loop is CASRDMRSTDTQYF. DNA for the CDR3: TGTGCCAGCAGAGACATGAGATCCACAGATACGCAGTATTTT.